The 10 T cell receptor beta chains in this list originate from one sample, sequenced in a study of OX40 agonist ivuxolimab in advanced cancers. The method was immunoSEQ multiplex PCR; TCRdb's version includes in-frame clones alone and lacks a portion of them. The sample yields around 20,000 clones, 75% to 85% seen once. Here the sequenced sample was CD4+ or CD8+ T cells sorted from blood, taken in a trial of the OX40 agonist ivuxolimab. The receptors come from an adult with an advanced solid tumor such as melanoma, head and neck, liver or kidney cancer.

V and J are TRBV20-1 and TRBJ2-1; D might be TRBD2 (6 bases). Germline V gene sequence: CDR1 DFQATT, CDR2 SNEGSKA (reference sequence). The CDR3 has 10 residues. V lost 6 bases and J lost 9, with 9 bases in between. The CDR3 coding sequence is TGCAGTGCCCTGGGGGGTGAGCAGTTCTTC. Amino acid sequence: CSALGGEQFF.

In this sample, this clone turned up once. The CDR3 bases are TGTGCCAGCAGCTTGGGGGGCGAGCAGTTCTTC. It specifies CASSLGGEQFF. The chain employs TRBV7-2 and TRBJ2-1, with D tentatively TRBD1 or TRBD2 (6 bases each). The V end was cut by 3 bases, the J end by 10 bases, with 7 bases between. The CDR3 totals 11 residues. CDR1 and CDR2 (germline): SGHTA, FQGNSA.

This rearrangement joins TRBV9 to TRBJ2-1, with TRBD1 matching 10 bases. The ends lost 4 bases at V and 5 bases at J; junction bases unmatched: 6. The CDR3 runs 15 residues. Germline loops: CDR1 SGDLS, CDR2 YYNGEE. The CDR3 nucleotides are TGTGCCAGCAGCCCATGGACAGGGGGGAACAATGAGCAGTTCTTC. Its translation is CASSPWTGGNNEQFF.

This clone showed up just once. This rearrangement joins TRBV6-5 to TRBJ1-1; the D is unclear. Trimming removed 6 bases at V and 5 bases at J, with 13 bases between. The germline gives CDR1 MNHEY, CDR2 SVGAGI. This CDR3 has 13 residues. In nucleotides, the CDR3 is TGTGCCAGCAGCTTGACGGAATGGACTGAAGCTTTCTTT. Translation gives CASSLTEWTEAFF.

The rearrangement joins TRBV7-8 to TRBJ2-7; TRBD1 agrees at 8 bases. The junction had 6 bases not matched to a gene; V was cut back by 4 bases and J by 4 bases. CDR3 length equals 14 residues. Germline lookup yields CDR1 SGHVS and CDR2 FQNEAQ. In DNA, the CDR3 is TGTGCCAGCAGCTACGGGACAGGAGATTACGAGCAGTACTTC. Amino acid sequence: CASSYGTGDYEQYF.

The genes are TRBV19 and TRBJ1-1; no reliable D call. The V gene lost 5 bases and the J gene lost 8 bases, with 9 bases spanning the gap. This CDR3 comprises 11 residues. Germline lookup yields CDR1 LNHDA and CDR2 SQIVND (reference sequence). In DNA form, the CDR3 reads TGTGCCAGTAGTCTGGTCAGCGAAGCTTTCTTT. Its protein product is CASSLVSEAFF. Full variable domain (rest looked up from reference TRBV19 and TRBJ1-1): DGGITQSPKYLFRKEGQNVTLSCEQNLNHDAMYWYRQDPGQGLRLIYYSQIVNDFQKGDIAEGYSVSREKKESFPLTVTSAQKNPTAFYLCASSLVSEAFFGQGTRLTVV.

This chain uses TRBV4-3 with TRBJ1-3; D gene uncertain. Per the germline V gene, CDR1 is LGHNA and CDR2 is YSLEER. V was trimmed by 4 bases and J by 4 bases, leaving 14 bases between them. The CDR3 loop spans 15 amino acids. In nucleotides, the CDR3 is TGCGCCAGCAGCCCTAGCCGTCGAGAGGGAAACACCATATATTTT. Its protein is CASSPSRREGNTIYF.

The chain employs TRBV6-5 and TRBJ2-7; D is unclear. The germline CDR1 and CDR2 sequences are MNHEY and SVGAGI. The CDR3 is 14 residues long. V lost 2 bases to trimming and J lost 2 bases, with 10 bases between them. CDR3 region: CASSYGEIAYEQYF. CDR3 DNA sequence: TGTGCCAGCAGTTACGGAGAGATAGCCTACGAGCAGTACTTC.

This clone is a singleton in its sample. The rearrangement uses TRBV4-1 and TRBJ2-7; D possibly corresponds to TRBD2 (6 bases). The CDR3 is 13 amino acids. From germline, CDR1 is MGHRA and CDR2 YSYEKL. Trimming took 4 bases from V and 4 from J, leaving 11 bases between them. CDR3 residues: CASSPQEGYEQYF. In DNA, the CDR3 is TGCGCCAGCAGCCCTCAGGAGGGTTACGAGCAGTACTTC.

This clone is a singleton in its sample. The chain recombines TRBV4-3 with TRBJ2-1, with 15 positions matching TRBD2. CDR1 and CDR2 from the germline V gene are LGHNA and YSLEER. The CDR3 is 17 amino acids. The V gene end was trimmed by 2 bases and the J gene end by 7 bases; junction bases not matched to a gene: 6. CDR3 protein: CASSQNKGLAGGNEQFF. In nucleotides, the CDR3 is TGCGCCAGCAGCCAAAATAAGGGACTAGCGGGGGGAAATGAGCAGTTCTTC.